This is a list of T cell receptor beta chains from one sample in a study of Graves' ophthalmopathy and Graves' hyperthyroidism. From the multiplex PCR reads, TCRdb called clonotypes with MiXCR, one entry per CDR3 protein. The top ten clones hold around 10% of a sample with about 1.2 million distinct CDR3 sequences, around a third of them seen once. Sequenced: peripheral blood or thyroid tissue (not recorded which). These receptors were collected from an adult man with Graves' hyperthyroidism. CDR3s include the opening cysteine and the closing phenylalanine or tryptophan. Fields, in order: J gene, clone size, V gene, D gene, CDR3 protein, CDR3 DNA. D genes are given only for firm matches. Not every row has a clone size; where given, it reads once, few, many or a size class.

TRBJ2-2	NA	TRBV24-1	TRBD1	CASTWDRYNGELFF	TGTGCCAGCACATGGGACAGGTACAACGGGGAGCTGTTTTTT
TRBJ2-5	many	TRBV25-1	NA	CASGGPGQWETQYF	TGTGCCAGCGGAGGCCCGGGACAATGGGAGACCCAGTACTTC
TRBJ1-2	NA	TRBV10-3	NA	CASSFVGANYGYTF	TGTGCCAGCAGTTTTGTTGGAGCTAACTATGGCTACACCTTC
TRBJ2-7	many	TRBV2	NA	CASSEAWGLNSNEQYF	TGTGCCAGCAGTGAAGCATGGGGCCTCAATAGTAACGAGCAGTACTTC
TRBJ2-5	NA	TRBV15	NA	CATSRDSTGEARQETQYF	TGTGCCACCAGCAGAGATAGCACAGGGGAGGCACGCCAAGAGACCCAGTACTTC
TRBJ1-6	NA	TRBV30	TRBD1	CAWSDFGQGFNSPLHF	TGTGCCTGGAGTGACTTCGGACAGGGTTTTAATTCACCCCTCCACTTT
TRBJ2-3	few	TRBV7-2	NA	CASNRGGSTDTQYF	TGTGCCAGCAACAGAGGCGGGAGCACAGATACGCAGTATTTT
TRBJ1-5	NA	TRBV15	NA	CATSRAAGAGDQPQHF	TGTGCCACCAGCAGAGCGGCAGGGGCGGGTGATCAGCCCCAGCATTTT
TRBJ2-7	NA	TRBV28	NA	CASRQMKLTYEQYF	TGTGCCAGCAGACAAATGAAACTGACGTACGAGCAGTACTTC
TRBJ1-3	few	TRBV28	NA	CAILTRTGNTIYF	TGTGCCATCCTGACTAGGACGGGAAACACCATATATTTT
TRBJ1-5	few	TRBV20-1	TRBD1	CSAEPGQGHQPQHF	TGCAGTGCTGAACCGGGACAGGGTCATCAGCCCCAGCATTTT
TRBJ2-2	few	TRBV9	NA	CASSVGNGRAGELFF	TGTGCCAGCAGCGTAGGTAACGGGAGAGCCGGGGAGCTGTTTTTT
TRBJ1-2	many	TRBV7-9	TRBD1	CASSIRGTANVYGYTF	TGTGCCAGCAGCATCCGCGGGACAGCTAACGTCTATGGCTACACCTTC
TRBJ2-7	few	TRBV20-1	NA	CSASPRAGSQSDEQYF	TGCAGTGCTAGCCCCCGGGCAGGGTCCCAGTCGGACGAGCAGTACTTC
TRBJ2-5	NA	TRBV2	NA	CASTGGQMETQYF	TGTGCCAGCACGGGGGGACAAATGGAGACCCAGTACTTC
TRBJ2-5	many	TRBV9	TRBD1	CASRLTTGTGAQVKTQYF	TGTGCCAGCAGACTAACAACCGGGACAGGGGCTCAGGTGAAGACCCAGTACTTC
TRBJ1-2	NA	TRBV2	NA	CASSTGGMEDYGYTF	TGTGCCAGCAGCACCGGGGGCATGGAAGACTATGGCTACACCTTC
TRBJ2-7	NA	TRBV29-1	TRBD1	CSVLTGEGYEQYF	TGCAGCGTTTTAACAGGGGAAGGCTACGAGCAGTACTTC
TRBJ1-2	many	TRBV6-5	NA	CARQDWRTF	TGTGCCAGACAGGATTGGAGGACCTTC
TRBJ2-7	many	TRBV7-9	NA	CASSPTGVIGEQYF	TGTGCCAGCAGCCCCACGGGGGTGATCGGCGAGCAGTACTTC
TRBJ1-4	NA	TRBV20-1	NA	CSAPLNHLTTNEKLFF	TGCAGTGCCCCGCTAAACCATCTGACAACTAATGAAAAACTGTTTTTT
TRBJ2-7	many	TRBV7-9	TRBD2	CASSHSGRALEQYF	TGTGCCAGCAGCCATAGCGGGAGGGCCCTCGAGCAGTACTTC
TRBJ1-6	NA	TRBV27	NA	CASSRTGTPKGVNSPLHF	TGTGCCAGCAGTCGAACCGGGACACCGAAAGGGGTAAATTCACCCCTCCACTTT
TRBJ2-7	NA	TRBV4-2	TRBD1	CASSRPGTDFTYEQYF	TGTGCCAGCAGCCGCCCTGGGACAGACTTTACCTACGAGCAGTACTTC
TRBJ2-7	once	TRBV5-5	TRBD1	CASTPPGTVTYEQYF	TGTGCCAGCACCCCCCCCGGGACAGTCACCTACGAGCAGTACTTC
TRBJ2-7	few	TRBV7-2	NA	CASSLVRRGSSEQYF	TGTGCCAGCAGCTTAGTTCGGAGGGGTTCTTCCGAGCAGTACTTC
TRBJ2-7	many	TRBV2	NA	CASSESTQRYEQYF	TGTGCCAGCAGTGAATCGACCCAAAGGTACGAGCAGTACTTC
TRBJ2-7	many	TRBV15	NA	CATSRDQRVYEQYF	TGTGCCACCAGCAGAGATCAGCGGGTATACGAGCAGTACTTC
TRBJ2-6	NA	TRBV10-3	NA	CAIAVSAGANVLTF	TGTGCCATTGCTGTATCCGCAGGGGCCAACGTCCTGACTTTC
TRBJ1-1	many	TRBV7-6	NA	CASSPGEGLGAFF	TGTGCCAGCAGCCCGGGAGAAGGGTTGGGGGCTTTCTTT
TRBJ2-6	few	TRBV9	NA	CASSVDPGARGANVLTF	TGTGCCAGCAGCGTAGACCCAGGGGCCCGTGGGGCCAACGTCCTGACTTTC
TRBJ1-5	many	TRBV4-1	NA	CASSQSPGHNQPQHF	TGCGCCAGCAGCCAAAGCCCAGGGCACAATCAGCCCCAGCATTTT
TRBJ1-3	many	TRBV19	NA	CATSLGSRSGNTIYF	TGTGCCACCTCTCTGGGCAGCCGCTCTGGAAACACCATATATTTT
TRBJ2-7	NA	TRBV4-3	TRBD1	CASSQGGQGTYEQYF	TGCGCCAGCAGCCAAGGGGGACAGGGGACCTACGAGCAGTACTTC
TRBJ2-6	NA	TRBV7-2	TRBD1	CASSYWTGEANVLTF	TGTGCCAGCAGCTACTGGACAGGGGAGGCCAACGTCCTGACTTTC
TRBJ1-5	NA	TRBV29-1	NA	CSVGGGASNQHF	TGCAGCGTTGGGGGGGGGGCTAGCAATCAGCATTTT
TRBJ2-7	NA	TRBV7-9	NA	CASSLFRRGTYEQYF	TGTGCCAGCAGCTTATTTAGGCGCGGGACCTACGAGCAGTACTTC
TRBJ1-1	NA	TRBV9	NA	CASSVGRNQNTEAFF	TGTGCCAGCAGCGTAGGTCGGAATCAGAACACTGAAGCTTTCTTT
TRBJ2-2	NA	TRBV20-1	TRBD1	CSAGQGPSTGELFF	TGCAGTGCGGGACAGGGGCCTAGCACCGGGGAGCTGTTTTTT
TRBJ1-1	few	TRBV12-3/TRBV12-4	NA	CASGRDLGNTEAFF	TGTGCTAGTGGCAGGGATCTTGGGAACACTGAAGCTTTCTTT